This TCR beta chain emerged from a study of radiation and T cells in renal cell carcinoma. Method: immunoSEQ multiplex PCR; TCRdb's copy keeps in-frame clones and lacks some. The sample shows over 12,000 clones, approximately 65% of them seen only once. Study results and caveats: Dominant CDR3 motifs occupied more repertoire in irradiated than control tumors. Tumor samples were small regions of approximately 0.92 g.

The V end lost 3 bases, the J end lost 4 bases, and 9 bases lay between the germline ends. The CDR3 has 13 amino acids. The germline V gene has CDR1 ENHRY and CDR2 SYGVKD. Treatment in this sample: treatment-naive control, cytoreductive nephrectomy. Clear cell pathology was present in this patient's renal cell carcinoma. Comment on this clone: Antigen specificity is unknown.

The chain couples TRBV10-3 to TRBJ1-2; D gene ambiguous. The clonotype was recovered from a man between 60 and 75 years old with renal cell carcinoma. The source was tumor tissue, collected from a patient whose treatment was nephrectomy without radiotherapy. The CDR3 DNA follows: TGTGCCATCAGTGACGGGCAGCCCTATGGCTACACCTTC. Encoded protein: CAISDGQPYGYTF.